This record covers a single T cell receptor (beta chain). Trimming shortened V by 1 base and J by 7 bases, and 15 bases separated the two germline ends. The CDR3 runs to 14 residues. CDR1 SGHRS and CDR2 YFSETQ come from the germline V gene. The protocol was immunoSEQ multiplex PCR, while the TCRdb copy is restricted to in-frame clones and leaves out a portion. The data contain roughly 200,000 clones, about three quarters of them singletons. These data belong to a study of blood T cell repertoires in COVID-19. Study as a whole: From the United States, Italy and Spain came samples of acute and convalescent COVID-19. PBMCs, B-cell-depleted T cells, or T cells were the source of the cDNA or gDNA that made up the material.

Material: peripheral blood. The sequence was collected from a woman between 45 and 65 years old with active or convalescent COVID-19. The chain is built from TRBV5-1 and TRBJ2-7, with D maybe TRBD2 (6 bases). As DNA, the CDR3 is TGCGCCAGCAGCTTGAATTGGAGGGTTGGGGAGCAGTACTTC. Translated: CASSLNWRVGEQYF.